A single sample is the source of the 15 T cell receptor beta chains below, sequenced in a study of cytomegalovirus exposure and HLA in healthy donors. The PCR contained 60 Vbeta and 13 Jbeta primers. The repertoire was sequenced with immunoSEQ multiplex PCR; TCRdb's copy has only in-frame clones and lacks some. This sample has about 140,000 clones, with around 79% found just once. The sample consisted of PBMCs. The receptors here all came from a male donor in good health and CMV-seronegative.

This clone was detected only once. The V call is TRBV5-1, the J call TRBJ2-5; TRBD2 matches at 7 bases. Germline CDR1 is SGHRS and CDR2 is YFSETQ. This CDR3 is built from 14 residues. V lost 4 bases to trimming and J lost 5 bases; unmatched junction nucleotides: 8. CDR3 protein: CASSTRDYGETQYF. CDR3 nucleotides: TGCGCCAGCAGCACCCGGGACTACGGGGAGACCCAGTACTTC.

This clone was counted a single time. The chain has TRBV5-6 and TRBJ1-1, with 11 bases matching TRBD1. The CDR3 has 18 residues. Trimming at V came to 4 bases and at J to 13 bases, leaving 24 bases not matched to a gene. CDR1 is SGHDT, CDR2 YYEEEE, per germline. CDR3 sequence (DNA): TGTGCCAGCAGCATCGGGACAGGGGGTGTTGCTGCACCCGGGATAGGTTTCTTT. Translating gives CASSIGTGGVAAPGIGFF.

The chain combines TRBV13 with TRBJ1-2; weak D call: TRBD1 (6 bases). V lost 4 bases and J 5 bases, leaving 29 bases between the germline ends. The CDR3 length is 19 residues. The germline V gene has CDR1 PRHDT and CDR2 FYEKMQ (reference sequence). The CDR3 region is CASSSRTIRTERYPYGYTF. The CDR3 region has the DNA TGTGCCAGCAGCTCACGAACCATCCGGACAGAAAGATATCCTTATGGCTACACCTTC. Looking up the rest from reference TRBV13 and TRBJ1-2 gives the full variable domain: AAGVIQSPRHLIKEKRETATLKCYPIPRHDTVYWYQQGPGQDPQFLISFYEKMQSDKGSIPDRFSAQQFSDYHSELNMSSLELGDSALYFCASSSRTIRTERYPYGYTFGSGTRLTVV.

This clone was seen a single time. J is TRBJ2-7 and V is TRBV4-2; 11 bases are shared with TRBD1. Unmatched junction bases numbered 12, after V lost 0 bases and J lost 2 bases. This CDR3 region has 19 residues. Germline V gives CDR1 LGHNA, CDR2 YNFKEQ. The CDR3 sequence is CASSQEAGQGAMFAYEQYF. In nucleotides, the CDR3 is TGTGCCAGCAGCCAAGAAGCAGGACAGGGGGCGATGTTCGCCTACGAGCAGTACTTC.

The V call is TRBV19, the J call TRBJ1-5; D is unclear. The V gene lost 7 bases and the J gene lost 0 bases, with 4 bases spanning the gap. Germline values: CDR1 LNHDA, CDR2 SQIVND (reference sequence). The CDR3 has 12 residues. The CDR3 loop reads CASTRSNQPQHF. In nucleotides, the CDR3 is TGTGCCAGTACCCGTAGCAATCAGCCCCAGCATTTT. Full variable domain (remainder filled in from reference TRBV19 and TRBJ1-5): DGGITQSPKYLFRKEGQNVTLSCEQNLNHDAMYWYRQDPGQGLRLIYYSQIVNDFQKGDIAEGYSVSREKKESFPLTVTSAQKNPTAFYLCASTRSNQPQHFGDGTRLSIL.

This clone was detected only once. The chain combines TRBV5-1 with TRBJ2-7, with unresolved D. The CDR3 length is 12 residues. Per germline, CDR1 SGHRS and CDR2 YFSETQ. V was pared by 0 bases and J by 3 bases, with 4 bases between. CDR3 DNA: TGCGCCAGCAGCTTGGGAGTCTACGAGCAGTACTTC. Amino acids: CASSLGVYEQYF.

The chain uses TRBV7-8 and TRBJ1-5; D is unresolved. There are 14 residues in the CDR3. The germline V gene has CDR1 SGHVS and CDR2 FQNEAQ. The V gene lost 5 bases and the J gene lost 4 bases, with 12 bases spanning the gap. CDR3: CASSPGGVNQPQHF. The CDR3 DNA follows: TGTGCCAGCAGCCCCGGCGGTGTAAATCAGCCCCAGCATTTT.

This rearrangement joins TRBV25-1 to TRBJ2-1; 11 nucleotides line up with TRBD2. Germline V gene data show CDR1 as MGHDK and CDR2 as SYGVNS. The length of the CDR3 is 14 residues. The V and J ends lost 2 bases and 9 bases, in that order; junction bases with no gene match: 3. CDR3 region: CASSEGSGRGEQFF. The CDR3 DNA follows: TGTGCCAGCAGTGAAGGTAGCGGGAGGGGTGAGCAGTTCTTC.

The rearrangement uses TRBV18 and TRBJ1-2, with TRBD1 as a possible D gene (5 bases). Trimming stripped 0 bases from V and 8 bases from J, with 16 bases between. The CDR3 sequence is 15 residues long. The germline CDR1 and CDR2 sequences are KGHSH and LQKENI. The DNA for the CDR3 is TGTGCCAGCTCACCACCGTCGGGGGACTATAAGGGCTACACCTTC. Residues: CASSPPSGDYKGYTF.

This clone was seen more than once but under ten times. The genes are TRBV7-9 and TRBJ1-1; 9 nucleotides align to TRBD1. CDR3 length equals 15 residues. With V trimmed by 5 bases and J by 3 bases, 7 bases remained unmatched. Germline CDR1 is SEHNR and CDR2 is FQNEAQ (reference sequence). The CDR3 region is CASSGTGRRDTEAFF. The CDR3 DNA reads TGTGCCAGCAGCGGGACAGGGCGACGGGACACTGAAGCTTTCTTT.

The rearrangement links TRBV4-1 to TRBJ2-7; a weak D match, TRBD2 (5 bases). V dropped 0 bases and J dropped 1 base, with 10 bases sitting between them. Looked up from germline, CDR1 is MGHRA and CDR2 is YSYEKL. The CDR3 extends over 15 amino acids. CDR3 in DNA: TGCGCCAGCAGCCAAGATCCTAGCAAATCCTACGAGCAGTACTTC. Its protein product is CASSQDPSKSYEQYF.

The DNA of the CDR3 is TGCGCCAGCAGCCCCGAGCGGGGCAAAGAGACCCAGTACTTC. Its translation is CASSPERGKETQYF. V gene TRBV4-3 combines with J gene TRBJ2-5, with 7 bases that match TRBD2. The trim removed 4 bases at V and 3 bases at J, leaving 5 bases unmatched. Germline V gene lookup returns CDR1 LGHNA and CDR2 YSLEER. CDR3 length: 14 amino acids.

This clone was counted between two and nine times. V gene TRBV14 combines with J gene TRBJ1-1, with a weak D call TRBD1 (6 bases). Germline V gene lookup returns CDR1 SGHDN and CDR2 FVKESK. CDR3 length: 16 amino acids. V dropped 8 bases and J dropped 0 bases, with 19 bases sitting between them. The CDR3 DNA reads as TGTGCCAGCGCACAGGGTTTCGGTACAATGAACACTGAAGCTTTCTTT. Protein sequence: CASAQGFGTMNTEAFF. The entire variable domain, with the rest obtained from reference TRBV14 and TRBJ1-1, is as follows: EAGVTQFPSHSVIEKGQTVTLRCDPISGHDNLYWYRRVMGKEIKFLLHFVKESKQDESGMPNNRFLAERTGGTYSTLKVQPAELEDSGVYFCASAQGFGTMNTEAFFGQGTRLTVV.

Only one count was recorded for this clone. The chain links TRBV13 to TRBJ2-3, with D perhaps matching TRBD2 (6 bases). The V end was cut by 5 bases, the J end by 2 bases, with 17 bases between. Germline values: CDR1 PRHDT, CDR2 FYEKMQ (reference sequence). The CDR3 length is 16 residues. The CDR3 nucleotides are TGTGCCAGCAGCCGATTCGTAGCGGTTGACACAGATACGCAGTATTTT. Its translation is CASSRFVAVDTDTQYF. The full variable domain, rest sourced from reference TRBV13 and TRBJ2-3, is AAGVIQSPRHLIKEKRETATLKCYPIPRHDTVYWYQQGPGQDPQFLISFYEKMQSDKGSIPDRFSAQQFSDYHSELNMSSLELGDSALYFCASSRFVAVDTDTQYFGPGTRLTVL.

This clone was picked up a small number of times. The CDR3 DNA sequence: TGTGCCAGCAGTCGTCCGGGACTAGTGACCCACGAGCAGTACTTC. Translating it yields CASSRPGLVTHEQYF. The chain employs TRBV6-5 and TRBJ2-7, with 8 bases identical to TRBD2. There are 15 residues in the CDR3. V was clipped by 5 bases and J by 5 bases; unmatched bases: 11. CDR1 is MNHEY and CDR2 is SVGAGI in the germline V gene.